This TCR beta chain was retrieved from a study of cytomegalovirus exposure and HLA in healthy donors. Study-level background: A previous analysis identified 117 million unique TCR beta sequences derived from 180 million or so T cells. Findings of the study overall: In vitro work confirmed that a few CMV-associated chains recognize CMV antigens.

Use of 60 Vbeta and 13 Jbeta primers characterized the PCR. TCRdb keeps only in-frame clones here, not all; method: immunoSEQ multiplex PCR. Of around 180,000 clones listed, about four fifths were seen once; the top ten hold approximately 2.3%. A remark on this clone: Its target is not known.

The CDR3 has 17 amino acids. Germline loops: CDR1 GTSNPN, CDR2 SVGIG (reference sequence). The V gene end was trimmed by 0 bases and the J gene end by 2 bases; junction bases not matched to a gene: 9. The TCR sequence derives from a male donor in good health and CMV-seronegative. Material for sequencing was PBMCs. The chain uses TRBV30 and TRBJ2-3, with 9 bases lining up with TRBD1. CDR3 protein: CAWSVYVGTGSTDTQYF. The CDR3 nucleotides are TGTGCCTGGAGTGTATATGTTGGGACAGGGTCCACAGATACGCAGTATTTT.